Shown below are 27 T cell receptor beta chains from a single sample sequenced in a study of CD8 T cells in ankylosing spondylitis. TCRdb re-called the 5' RACE reads with MiXCR, one entry per CDR3 protein. Among roughly 180,000 distinct CDR3 sequences listed, 11% were seen once. Sequencing used blood, either unsorted or a sorted T cell fraction (not recorded which). These receptors came from a male donor with ankylosing spondylitis or in good health (not recorded which).

This clonotype has only a few counts. J is TRBJ2-2 and V is TRBV24-1; 8 bases map to TRBD1. The CDR3 is made up of 15 amino acids. The J segment lost 5 bases and the V segment lost 3 bases, leaving 4 bases of the junction unmatched. The germline V gene has CDR1 KGHDR and CDR2 SFDVKD. The DNA for the CDR3 is TGTGCCACCAGTGATACAGGGGGTCAGACCGGGGAGCTGTTTTTT. Protein: CATSDTGGQTGELFF.

This rearrangement joins TRBV29-1 to TRBJ1-2; TRBD1 matches at 7 bases. Per the germline V gene, CDR1 is SQVTM and CDR2 is ANQGSEA. Unmatched junction bases numbered 7, after V lost 2 bases and J lost 4 bases. The CDR3 extends over 14 amino acids. The CDR3 is CSVETPQGSYGYTF. The CDR3 nucleotides read TGCAGCGTTGAAACCCCACAGGGGAGCTATGGCTACACCTTC.

This clonotype was seen only a few times. The CDR3: CASRAGENDEQFF. In DNA, the CDR3 is TGTGCCAGCAGAGCGGGAGAAAACGATGAGCAGTTCTTC. The chain uses TRBV12-3 or TRBV12-4 and TRBJ2-1, with TRBD2 identical over 8 bases. Germline trimming cut 6 bases from V and 8 bases from J; bases unmatched to any gene: 6. This CDR3 comprises 13 residues.

This rearrangement joins TRBV5-1 to TRBJ2-3; 8 positions match TRBD2. With V trimmed by 7 bases and J by 1 base, 5 bases remained unmatched. The CDR3 runs to 14 residues. Per germline, CDR1 SGHRS and CDR2 YFSETQ. In nucleotides, the CDR3 is TGCGCCAGCTACAGCGGGGGAGGCACAGATACGCAGTATTTT. It codes for CASYSGGGTDTQYF. Combining the CDR3 with reference TRBV5-1 and TRBJ2-3 gives the whole variable domain KAGVTQTPRYLIKTRGQQVTLSCSPISGHRSVSWYQQTPGQGLQFLFEYFSETQRNKGNFPGRFSGRQFSNSRSEMNVSTLELGDSALYLCASYSGGGTDTQYFGPGTRLTVL.

The sample holds a few counts of this clonotype. This sequence joins TRBV18 and TRBJ2-7, with 7 nucleotides matching TRBD1. V lost 3 bases to trimming and J lost 1 base; unmatched junction nucleotides: 3. The CDR3 is made up of 14 amino acids. Germline lookup yields CDR1 KGHSH and CDR2 LQKENI. CDR3 residues: CASSPSTGSYEQYF. CDR3 sequence (DNA): TGTGCCAGCTCACCGTCGACAGGGTCCTACGAGCAGTACTTC. The full variable domain, with the rest looked up from reference TRBV18 and TRBJ2-7, is NAGVMQNPRHLVRRRGQEARLRCSPMKGHSHVYWYRQLPEEGLKFMVYLQKENIIDESGMPKERFSAEFPKEGPSILRIQQVVRGDSAAYFCASSPSTGSYEQYFGPGTRLTVT.

This clonotype appeared many times. This sequence joins TRBV9 and TRBJ2-1; D is perhaps TRBD1 (5 bases). CDR1 SGDLS and CDR2 YYNGEE come from the germline V gene. V dropped 2 bases and J dropped 0 bases, with 9 bases sitting between them. The CDR3 has 15 amino acids. CDR3 DNA: TGTGCCAGCAGCGTGGACAAAAGCTCCTACAATGAGCAGTTCTTC. It codes for CASSVDKSSYNEQFF.

In this sample, this clonotype turned up a few times. This chain joins TRBV13 and TRBJ2-2, with TRBD2 as a possible D gene (5 bases). Germline loops: CDR1 PRHDT, CDR2 FYEKMQ (reference sequence). The CDR3 runs to 16 residues. Trimming removed 5 bases at V and 4 bases at J, with 17 bases between. In DNA form, the CDR3 reads TGTGCCAGCAGCCCGGGGAAAGCCTGGGGCACCGGGGAGCTGTTTTTT. This encodes CASSPGKAWGTGELFF.

This clonotype was observed many times. The rearrangement uses TRBV29-1 and TRBJ1-1; a weak D match, TRBD1 (6 bases). Trimming took off 0 bases at V and 0 bases at J, with 14 bases between the two ends. The CDR3 consists of 16 residues. Germline CDR1 reads SQVTM; CDR2 reads ANQGSEA. The CDR3 coding sequence is TGCAGCGTTGAAGATCCCAAGGGGGGTATGAACACTGAAGCTTTCTTT. This gives the protein CSVEDPKGGMNTEAFF.

Ten or more counts support this clonotype. The rearrangement joins TRBV6-1 to TRBJ1-5; D may be TRBD1 (6 bases). Looked up from germline, CDR1 is MNHNS and CDR2 is SASEGT. CDR3 size: 15 residues. V gave up 7 bases and J gave up 1 base, with 14 bases separating them. The CDR3 is CASKVSQGSNQPQHF. The CDR3 coding sequence is TGTGCCAGCAAGGTGTCCCAGGGGAGCAATCAGCCCCAGCATTTT.

This clonotype was observed a handful of times. The chain is built from TRBV10-1 and TRBJ2-2; 9 positions match TRBD2. This CDR3 has 15 amino acids. Germline-derived CDR1 and CDR2 are WNHNN and SYGVQD (reference sequence). Trimming removed 5 bases from V and 4 bases from J; junction bases left unmatched: 5. CDR3 in amino acids: CASSLAGEGTGELFF. The DNA for the CDR3 is TGCGCCAGCAGTTTAGCGGGAGAGGGCACCGGGGAGCTGTTTTTT.

The CDR3 sequence is CASSLELGQNTGELFF. CDR3 bases: TGTGCCAGCAGCTTGGAATTGGGACAGAACACCGGGGAGCTGTTTTTT. The chain joins TRBV5-4 to TRBJ2-2, with D possibly TRBD1 on 6 matching bases. V was pared by 0 bases and J by 1 base, with 10 bases between. The CDR3 length is 16 residues. CDR1 is SGHNT and CDR2 is YYREEE in the germline V gene (reference sequence).

This clonotype was found many times. The V call is TRBV11-2, the J call TRBJ2-7; 7 positions match TRBD1. Unmatched junction bases numbered 6, after V lost 4 bases and J lost 0 bases. This CDR3 has 15 residues. CDR1 and CDR2 (germline): SGHAT, FQNNGV. The CDR3 bases are TGTGCCAGCAGCTCATCGACAGGGAGCTCCTACGAGCAGTACTTC. Amino acids: CASSSSTGSSYEQYF.

In this sample, this clonotype turned up many times. The rearrangement links TRBV27 to TRBJ1-1; a weak D match, TRBD1 (5 bases). The CDR3 is 14 amino acids. Trimming cost V 4 bases and J 5 bases, with 14 bases left between them. Germline V gene lookup returns CDR1 MNHEY and CDR2 SMNVEV (reference sequence). The DNA for the CDR3 is TGTGCCAGCAGTTCACGGGGCCTCATTACTGAAGCTTTCTTT. Protein sequence: CASSSRGLITEAFF.

In this sample, this clonotype turned up many times. The chain couples TRBV10-1 to TRBJ2-1; TRBD2 matches at 11 bases. This CDR3 is 14 amino acids long. Per germline, CDR1 WNHNN and CDR2 SYGVQD (reference sequence). Unmatched junction bases numbered 8, after V lost 6 bases and J lost 10 bases. The chain's CDR3 is CASRPGLAGGEQFF. The CDR3 DNA sequence: TGCGCCAGCAGACCCGGACTAGCGGGTGGAGAGCAGTTCTTC.

This clonotype was found many times. The gene calls are TRBV7-6 and TRBJ2-7; 9 nucleotides agree with TRBD1. The CDR3 loop spans 15 amino acids. Germline CDR1 is SGHVS and CDR2 is FNYEAQ. Losses at the gene ends were 0 bases for V and 7 bases for J; bases not matched to a gene: 7. The CDR3 reads CASSLAGTGSREQYF. DNA for the CDR3: TGTGCCAGCAGCTTAGCTGGGACAGGGAGTCGGGAGCAGTACTTC.

This clonotype was counted many times. The V call is TRBV5-1, the J call TRBJ2-1; 11 bases map to TRBD2. V lost 6 bases, J lost 5 bases, and 7 bases stayed unmatched. The CDR3 length is 15 residues. Germline V gives CDR1 SGHRS, CDR2 YFSETQ. In DNA form, the CDR3 reads TGCGCCAGCACTTCCCAGACTAGCGGGAACAATGAGCAGTTCTTC. This codes for CASTSQTSGNNEQFF.

This clonotype was seen many times. The CDR3 loop reads CASSFVTGGGEQYF. The CDR3 DNA follows: TGTGCCAGCAGTTTCGTAACGGGGGGTGGCGAGCAGTACTTC. The rearrangement joins TRBV12-3 or TRBV12-4 to TRBJ2-7, with 7 bases matching TRBD2. The trim removed 3 bases at V and 6 bases at J, leaving 8 bases unmatched. This CDR3 contains 14 residues.

The V and J genes are TRBV5-1 and TRBJ2-2; D may be TRBD1 (6 bases). The germline CDR1 and CDR2 sequences are SGHRS and YFSETQ. The CDR3 length is 12 residues. The germline V and J ends were trimmed by 7 bases and 4 bases, with 8 bases remaining between them. CDR3 nucleotide sequence: TGCGCCAGCGGGGGCGGCACCGGGGAGCTGTTTTTT. This translates into CASGGGTGELFF.

This clonotype was observed many times. The V and J genes are TRBV20-1 and TRBJ1-1, with 8 nucleotides matching TRBD1. V was pared by 0 bases and J by 6 bases, with 3 bases of the junction left unmatched. The CDR3 contains 13 residues. The germline gives CDR1 DFQATT, CDR2 SNEGSKA (reference sequence). The CDR3 region has the DNA TGCAGTGCTAGAGATCCGGGACAGGCTGAAGCTTTCTTT. Its translation is CSARDPGQAEAFF.

At least ten counts were recorded for this clonotype. The V call is TRBV6-1, the J call TRBJ1-5, with a tentative D call TRBD1 (5 bases). Trimming pared 7 bases from V and 2 bases from J, leaving 12 bases between. CDR3 size: 14 residues. The germline gives CDR1 MNHNS, CDR2 SASEGT. The CDR3 loop is CASKAGAGNQPQHF. CDR3 DNA: TGTGCCAGCAAGGCCGGGGCAGGCAATCAGCCCCAGCATTTT.

This clonotype was counted at least ten times. This chain connects TRBV12-3 or TRBV12-4 to TRBJ2-1; possibly TRBD2 for D (6 bases). The CDR3 is made up of 14 amino acids. Trimming took 2 bases from V and 5 from J, leaving 10 bases between them. CDR3 nucleotide sequence: TGTGCCAGCAGTTTACGGGGGTCCCACAATGAGCAGTTCTTC. Residues: CASSLRGSHNEQFF.

Many counts were recorded for this clonotype. This rearrangement joins TRBV12-3 or TRBV12-4 to TRBJ1-6; TRBD1 matches 7 bases. The V gene end was trimmed by 0 bases and the J gene end by 14 bases; junction bases not matched to a gene: 10. This CDR3 is 15 amino acids long. This CDR3 reads CASSLAAGQSITLHF. The CDR3 DNA is TGTGCCAGCAGTTTAGCCGCGGGACAGTCGATTACCCTCCACTTT.

The table lists this clonotype with a few counts. This chain connects TRBV29-1 to TRBJ2-7; TRBD2 agrees at 14 bases. The V and J ends lost 8 bases and 0 bases, in that order; junction bases with no gene match: 12. CDR1 is SQVTM, CDR2 ANQGSEA, per germline. This CDR3 is built from 17 residues. The CDR3 loop reads CSCWGLAGAPSSYEQYF. DNA for the CDR3: TGCAGCTGCTGGGGACTAGCGGGAGCCCCAAGCTCCTACGAGCAGTACTTC.

The chain has TRBV6-2 or TRBV6-3 and TRBJ1-2; possibly TRBD1 for D (5 bases). The length of the CDR3 is 15 residues. The ends were cut back, 2 bases at V and 6 bases at J, with 16 bases in the middle. CDR1 and CDR2 from the germline V gene are MNHEY and SVGEGT. Here the CDR3 reads CASSYKLGGGDGYTF. CDR3 bases: TGTGCCAGCAGTTACAAGTTAGGTGGAGGGGATGGCTACACCTTC.

This clonotype was seen ten or more times. This chain connects TRBV2 to TRBJ2-7, with a possible D match to TRBD1 (8 bases). The CDR3 consists of 15 residues. Germline CDR1 is SNHLY and CDR2 is FYNNEI. Deletions cut 8 bases from V and 0 bases from J, with 17 bases between. This CDR3 reads CASWEGRGLSYEQYF. CDR3 sequence (DNA): TGTGCCAGCTGGGAGGGCAGGGGGCTCTCCTACGAGCAGTACTTC.

This clonotype was observed many times. The chain uses TRBV27 and TRBJ2-3, with D perhaps given as TRBD1 or TRBD2 (5 bases each). Germline V gives CDR1 MNHEY, CDR2 SMNVEV (reference sequence). Trimming removed 4 bases from V and 2 bases from J, with 13 bases in between. The CDR3 sequence is 15 residues long. CDR3 in amino acids: CASSSLGAATDTQYF. The CDR3, as DNA: TGTGCCAGCAGTTCCCTCGGGGCCGCCACAGATACGCAGTATTTT.

There are a few counts of this clonotype. V gene TRBV29-1 combines with J gene TRBJ1-2; D may be TRBD1 (6 bases). The CDR3 has 15 residues. Germline CDR1 reads SQVTM; CDR2 reads ANQGSEA. V was shortened by 0 bases and J by 2 bases, with 13 bases between the two germline ends. The CDR3 region is CSVEEAGDVNYGYTF. In DNA form, the CDR3 reads TGCAGCGTTGAAGAGGCAGGGGATGTAAACTATGGCTACACCTTC.